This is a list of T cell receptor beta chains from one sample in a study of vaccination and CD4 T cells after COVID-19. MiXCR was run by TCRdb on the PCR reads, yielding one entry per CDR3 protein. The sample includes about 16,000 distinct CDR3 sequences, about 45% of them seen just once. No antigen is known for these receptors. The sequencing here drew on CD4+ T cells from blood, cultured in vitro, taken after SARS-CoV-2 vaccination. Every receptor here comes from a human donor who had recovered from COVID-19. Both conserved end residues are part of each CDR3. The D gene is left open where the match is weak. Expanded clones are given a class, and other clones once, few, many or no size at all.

DNA: TGTGCCAGCAGACCCAGGGCCCGCGAGCAGTACTTC; CDR3: CASRPRAREQYF; V: TRBV2; D: NA; size: few; J: TRBJ2-7; length: 12
DNA: TGTGCCAGCAGCTCAGGGAGGGCCCCAGAGACCCAGTACTTC; CDR3: CASSSGRAPETQYF; V: TRBV7-6; D: TRBD2; size: NA; J: TRBJ2-5; length: 14
DNA: TGTGCCAGCAGCCGAAGTGCAAGGCCCCACGAGCAGTACTTC; CDR3: CASSRSARPHEQYF; V: TRBV7-9; D: NA; size: NA; J: TRBJ2-7; length: 14
DNA: TGTGCCAGTAGTCCCAGCGGGAGAGTTTACAATGAGCAGTTCTTC; CDR3: CASSPSGRVYNEQFF; V: TRBV19; D: TRBD2; size: NA; J: TRBJ2-1; length: 15
DNA: TGTGCCAGCAGTTATACCGGACAGGGGGCGGCTGGGGCCAACGTCCTGACTTTC; CDR3: CASSYTGQGAAGANVLTF; V: TRBV28; D: TRBD1; size: NA; J: TRBJ2-6; length: 18
DNA: TGTGCCAGCAGCCAAGGAGATTTGGAGACCCAGTACTTC; CDR3: CASSQGDLETQYF; V: TRBV7-3; D: NA; size: few; J: TRBJ2-5; length: 13
DNA: TGTGCCACAACAACCTCGGGACCGGAAATAATGAACACCGGGGAGCTGTTTTTT; CDR3: CATTTSGPEIMNTGELFF; V: TRBV10-3; D: NA; size: NA; J: TRBJ2-2; length: 18
DNA: TGTGCCAGTAGTCCTGCCGGGACAGGAAATACGCAGTATTTT; CDR3: CASSPAGTGNTQYF; V: TRBV19; D: TRBD1; size: NA; J: TRBJ2-3; length: 14
DNA: TGTGCCAGCAGTCTTGGACTAGCGGGCAGCACAGATACGCAGTATTTT; CDR3: CASSLGLAGSTDTQYF; V: TRBV28; D: TRBD2; size: few; J: TRBJ2-3; length: 16
DNA: TGTGCCAGCAGCGCCATTACCAAGGACAGGGAAATTGCCTACGAGCAGTACTTC; CDR3: CASSAITKDREIAYEQYF; V: TRBV6-4; D: TRBD1; size: NA; J: TRBJ2-7; length: 18
DNA: TGTGCCAGCTCACAAACAGGGGCGAGCACAGATACGCAGTATTTT; CDR3: CASSQTGASTDTQYF; V: TRBV18; D: TRBD1; size: NA; J: TRBJ2-3; length: 15
DNA: TGTGCCAGAAGTCAAGGACAGGAGCCAAAGACCCAGTACTTC; CDR3: CARSQGQEPKTQYF; V: TRBV5-3; D: TRBD1; size: NA; J: TRBJ2-5; length: 14
DNA: TGTGCCAGCTTCGATCAAGGGGTGTTTGGCTATGGCTACACCTTC; CDR3: CASFDQGVFGYGYTF; V: TRBV6-2/TRBV6-3; D: NA; size: NA; J: TRBJ1-2; length: 15
DNA: TGCGCCAGCAGCCAGCAGAGGGCACTCTGGGACAGGAGCTACGAGCAGTACTTC; CDR3: CASSQQRALWDRSYEQYF; V: TRBV4-1; D: TRBD1; size: NA; J: TRBJ2-7; length: 18
DNA: TGTGCCAGCAGTCTGGCCCGGAACACCGGGGAGCTGTTTTTT; CDR3: CASSLARNTGELFF; V: TRBV7-6; D: NA; size: NA; J: TRBJ2-2; length: 14
DNA: TGCAGTGCTAGAGATCTCAGCGGGAGGGCCGGTAGAACAGATACGCAGTATTTT; CDR3: CSARDLSGRAGRTDTQYF; V: TRBV20-1; D: TRBD2; size: few; J: TRBJ2-3; length: 18
DNA: TGTGCCAGCAGCGACCGGTGGACAGTTGGGGAGCAGTACTTC; CDR3: CASSDRWTVGEQYF; V: TRBV6-1; D: NA; size: NA; J: TRBJ2-7; length: 14
DNA: TGCGCCAGCAGCGGGGGGGCTAGCGTAACCTACGAGCAGTACTTC; CDR3: CASSGGASVTYEQYF; V: TRBV5-1; D: NA; size: once; J: TRBJ2-7; length: 15
DNA: TGTGCCAGCAGCCGGGACAGGTCTCAGCCCCAGCATTTT; CDR3: CASSRDRSQPQHF; V: TRBV7-2; D: TRBD1; size: NA; J: TRBJ1-5; length: 13
DNA: TGTGCCAGCAGCTTGCGTGCGGTGAAGCACAATGAGCAGTTCTTC; CDR3: CASSLRAVKHNEQFF; V: TRBV5-4; D: NA; size: NA; J: TRBJ2-1; length: 15
DNA: TGTGCCAGCAGCTTGCAGACAGGACCAGATACGCAGTATTTT; CDR3: CASSLQTGPDTQYF; V: TRBV7-8; D: NA; size: few; J: TRBJ2-3; length: 14
DNA: TGTGCCAGCAGCTTATTAGCGGACTACCAAGAGACCCAGTACTTC; CDR3: CASSLLADYQETQYF; V: TRBV11-2; D: NA; size: few; J: TRBJ2-5; length: 15
DNA: TGTGCCAGCAGTTTACAGGCGGGACAAAACTACGAGCAGTACTTC; CDR3: CASSLQAGQNYEQYF; V: TRBV27; D: NA; size: NA; J: TRBJ2-7; length: 15
DNA: TGCAGCGTTGAAGGCTGGCAGGCGAATGAGCAGTTCTTC; CDR3: CSVEGWQANEQFF; V: TRBV29-1; D: NA; size: few; J: TRBJ2-1; length: 13
DNA: TGTGCCACCAGTGGCCCACAGGGAACCACAGATACGCAGTATTTT; CDR3: CATSGPQGTTDTQYF; V: TRBV24-1; D: NA; size: NA; J: TRBJ2-3; length: 15
DNA: TGTGCCAGTGGCAGGGGGCTGCCCACCGGGGAGCTGTTTTTT; CDR3: CASGRGLPTGELFF; V: TRBV19; D: TRBD1; size: NA; J: TRBJ2-2; length: 14
DNA: TGTGCCAGCAGCGCCTCTAGCGGGGGCACAGATACGCAGTATTTT; CDR3: CASSASSGGTDTQYF; V: TRBV11-2; D: TRBD2; size: NA; J: TRBJ2-3; length: 15
DNA: TGTGCCAGTAGCCATGCATTAGGGGGCAATCAGCCCCAGCATTTT; CDR3: CASSHALGGNQPQHF; V: TRBV19; D: NA; size: NA; J: TRBJ1-5; length: 15
DNA: TGTGCCAGCAGCCGCGGCGGGGGGAACTACGAGCAGTACTTC; CDR3: CASSRGGGNYEQYF; V: TRBV11-2; D: TRBD2; size: NA; J: TRBJ2-7; length: 14
DNA: TGTGCCAGCACCGACGGCATAGCTACGCAGTATTTT; CDR3: CASTDGIATQYF; V: TRBV6-1; D: NA; size: NA; J: TRBJ2-3; length: 12
DNA: TGTGCAAGTCGCTTAGTGCACCCTCGGGCGCAGTATTTT; CDR3: CASRLVHPRAQYF; V: TRBV12-2; D: NA; size: few; J: TRBJ2-3; length: 13
DNA: TGTGCCAGCAGCCTCTCTAGCGGGAGAACAGATACGCAGTATTTT; CDR3: CASSLSSGRTDTQYF; V: TRBV4-2; D: TRBD2; size: NA; J: TRBJ2-3; length: 15
DNA: TGTGCCAGCAGACCTTTGACTAGCGGAGAGACCCAGTACTTC; CDR3: CASRPLTSGETQYF; V: TRBV12-3/TRBV12-4; D: TRBD2; size: NA; J: TRBJ2-5; length: 14
DNA: TGTGCCAGCTCGCTATACCTTGGTTCACCCCTCCACTTT; CDR3: CASSLYLGSPLHF; V: TRBV12-3/TRBV12-4; D: NA; size: NA; J: TRBJ1-6; length: 13
DNA: TGTGCCTGGAGTGTGGACAGGGGAAACACTGAAGCTTTCTTT; CDR3: CAWSVDRGNTEAFF; V: TRBV30; D: TRBD1; size: few; J: TRBJ1-1; length: 14
DNA: TGTGCCAGCAGTGGCCAGGGGGTATTTCATGAGCAGTTCTTC; CDR3: CASSGQGVFHEQFF; V: TRBV2; D: TRBD1; size: NA; J: TRBJ2-1; length: 14
DNA: TGTGCCAGCAGTGACTCCCGACTAGCGGGAGAAACCGGGGAGCTGTTTTTT; CDR3: CASSDSRLAGETGELFF; V: TRBV6-4; D: TRBD2; size: NA; J: TRBJ2-2; length: 17
DNA: TGTGCCACCAGTGATTTGGCTAGCGGGATCACAGATACGCAGTATTTT; CDR3: CATSDLASGITDTQYF; V: TRBV24-1; D: TRBD2; size: NA; J: TRBJ2-3; length: 16
DNA: TGTGCCAGCAGTGAAGGACAGGGAAACACCGGGGAGCTGTTTTTT; CDR3: CASSEGQGNTGELFF; V: TRBV6-4; D: TRBD1; size: NA; J: TRBJ2-2; length: 15
DNA: TGCAGTGCTGGGGACAGGGGGCTGAACACTGAAGCTTTCTTT; CDR3: CSAGDRGLNTEAFF; V: TRBV20-1; D: TRBD1; size: few; J: TRBJ1-1; length: 14
DNA: TGCAGTGCTAGTGGAGTTCCGGGAAAACGCCTAGGTGAGCAGTACTTC; CDR3: CSASGVPGKRLGEQYF; V: TRBV20-1; D: NA; size: NA; J: TRBJ2-7; length: 16
DNA: TGCAGTGCCAACCAGGCTGGCCCAGGGATCTATAATTCACCCCTCCACTTT; CDR3: CSANQAGPGIYNSPLHF; V: TRBV20-1; D: NA; size: NA; J: TRBJ1-6; length: 17
DNA: TGTGCCAGCAGCTCGGGCAGGGGGCTTAACTATGGCTACACCTTC; CDR3: CASSSGRGLNYGYTF; V: TRBV9; D: TRBD1; size: few; J: TRBJ1-2; length: 15
DNA: TGTGCCAGCAGCTTAGCTTTCGGGACAGGGTACGATGAAGCTTTCTTT; CDR3: CASSLAFGTGYDEAFF; V: TRBV7-9; D: TRBD1; size: medium-sized; J: TRBJ1-1; length: 16
DNA: TGTGCCATCAGTGCTGGCACTGAAGCTTTCTTT; CDR3: CAISAGTEAFF; V: TRBV10-3; D: NA; size: NA; J: TRBJ1-1; length: 11
DNA: TGTGCCAGCAGTTTAGGCGCGGCGATTCCAGCTGAAGCTTTCTTT; CDR3: CASSLGAAIPAEAFF; V: TRBV12-3/TRBV12-4; D: NA; size: few; J: TRBJ1-1; length: 15
DNA: TGTGCCAGCAGTTCGCGGGGGATACAGTTCTTC; CDR3: CASSSRGIQFF; V: TRBV6-5; D: TRBD2; size: NA; J: TRBJ2-1; length: 11
DNA: TGTGCCAGCAGCCAAAACGCTCGGACTAGTGTTTCGGGCTACGAGCAGTACTTC; CDR3: CASSQNARTSVSGYEQYF; V: TRBV7-3; D: TRBD2; size: few; J: TRBJ2-7; length: 18
DNA: TGTGCCAGCAGTAAACTAGAAAAACTGTTTTTT; CDR3: CASSKLEKLFF; V: TRBV25-1; D: NA; size: NA; J: TRBJ1-4; length: 11
DNA: TGTGCCAGCAGCTTAAGACCCGGGGAGCTGTTTTTT; CDR3: CASSLRPGELFF; V: TRBV7-2; D: NA; size: NA; J: TRBJ2-2; length: 12
DNA: TGTGCCAGCAGCTTAGTTAGGGGCAGGCCCGATCTACTTGCTGGCTACACCTTC; CDR3: CASSLVRGRPDLLAGYTF; V: TRBV7-2; D: NA; size: few; J: TRBJ1-2; length: 18
DNA: TGCAGTGCTAGAGACGTACTGGCAGACACTGAAGCTTTCTTT; CDR3: CSARDVLADTEAFF; V: TRBV20-1; D: NA; size: few; J: TRBJ1-1; length: 14
DNA: TGCAGTGCTAACCCTTCAGGGGTGGGGGGCACTGAAGCTTTCTTT; CDR3: CSANPSGVGGTEAFF; V: TRBV20-1; D: NA; size: NA; J: TRBJ1-1; length: 15